This T cell receptor beta chain was identified in a study of blood T cell repertoires in COVID-19. V dropped 5 bases and J dropped 0 bases, with 14 bases sitting between them. The length of the CDR3 is 16 residues. Germline lookup yields CDR1 SGHTA and CDR2 FQGNSA. Profiled with immunoSEQ multiplex PCR; TCRdb holds only in-frame clones, not every one. The sample records 200,000 to 250,000 clones, approximately 85% being singletons. This chain uses TRBV7-2 with TRBJ1-3; possible D gene TRBD1, 5 bases. The sample consisted of peripheral blood. This sequence originates from a woman aged 70-85 years with COVID-19, enrolled during active disease. For the CDR3, the DNA is TGTGCCAGCAGCCCCCGGCGAGACAGCTCTGGAAACACCATATATTTT. Amino acids: CASSPRRDSSGNTIYF.